This passage covers 8 T cell receptor beta chains from one sample sequenced in a study of T cell repertoires in cytomegalovirus infection. These TCRs are of unknown antigen specificity. TCRdb re-derived calls from the reads in MiXCR, one entry per CDR3 protein. The sample has about 830,000 distinct CDR3 sequences, about 30% seen once. Sequencing used cultured CD8+ T cells from PBMCs, obtained from culture after CMV antigen stimulation. All receptors derive from a human donor in good health (CMV status not recorded). Some clones in this sample may be carry-over from other donors' samples.

This rearrangement joins TRBV5-1 to TRBJ1-4; D is unclear. Trimming took off 4 bases at V and 8 bases at J, with 18 bases between the two ends. Germline CDR1 is SGHRS and CDR2 is YFSETQ. CDR3 size: 15 residues. The CDR3 here is CASSGAGPQREKLFF. For the CDR3, the DNA is TGCGCCAGCAGCGGAGCCGGGCCCCAAAGGGAAAAACTGTTTTTT. The full variable domain, completed using reference TRBV5-1 and TRBJ1-4, is KAGVTQTPRYLIKTRGQQVTLSCSPISGHRSVSWYQQTPGQGLQFLFEYFSETQRNKGNFPGRFSGRQFSNSRSEMNVSTLELGDSALYLCASSGAGPQREKLFFGSGTQLSVL.

This clonotype was detected ten times or more. J is TRBJ2-3 and V is TRBV7-8; D gene unclear. CDR3 length: 12 residues. Per germline, CDR1 SGHVS and CDR2 FQNEAQ. Between the trimmed V and J ends, which lost 3 bases and 3 bases, there was a span of 4 bases. CDR3 in amino acids: CASSFRTDTQYF. CDR3 DNA sequence: TGTGCCAGCAGCTTCAGGACAGATACGCAGTATTTT.

As regards this clonotype: A much more abundant neighbour one base away suggests this may be a read error. This rearrangement joins TRBV2 to TRBJ2-2; the D gene is possibly TRBD1 (7 bases). Germline V gene sequence: CDR1 SNHLY, CDR2 FYNNEI. The CDR3 extends over 12 amino acids. The CDR3 nucleotides are TGTGCCAGCAAAAAGGGGGCCGGGGGGCTGTTTTTT. Protein sequence: CASKKGAGGLFF.

This chain joins TRBV9 and TRBJ2-1; no clear D gene. From germline, CDR1 is SGDLS and CDR2 YYNGEE. Trimming removed 0 bases at V and 6 bases at J, with 7 bases between. The CDR3 extends over 13 amino acids. In nucleotides, the CDR3 is TGTGCCAGCAGCGTAGGGCAGGCCAATGAGCAGTTCTTC. This encodes CASSVGQANEQFF.

This clonotype was observed a few times. The chain couples TRBV19 to TRBJ2-5; 11 bases align to TRBD1. The CDR3 consists of 16 residues. The germline V gene has CDR1 LNHDA and CDR2 SQIVND (reference sequence). Trimming took 5 bases from V and 0 from J; bases not matched to a gene: 5. The CDR3 DNA follows: TGTGCCAGTAGTCCCCGGACAGGGGGCGACCAAGAGACCCAGTACTTC. Protein: CASSPRTGGDQETQYF.

Only a few counts were recorded for this clonotype. The chain carries TRBV7-2 and TRBJ2-3; 11 nucleotides match TRBD2. J lost 6 bases, V lost 5 bases, and 10 bases had no gene match. The CDR3 has 16 amino acids. Germline V lookup: CDR1 SGHTA, CDR2 FQGNSA. The chain's CDR3 is CASSPIGSGGVDTQYF. For the CDR3, the DNA is TGTGCCAGCAGCCCCATAGGTAGCGGGGGGGTCGATACGCAGTATTTT.

The chain links TRBV28 to TRBJ2-1; D is unresolved. V lost 2 bases, J lost 6 bases, and 11 bases lay in between. This CDR3 contains 14 residues. Per the germline V gene, CDR1 is MDHEN and CDR2 is SYDVKM. CDR3 bases: TGTGCCAGCAGTTTACACGAGTATGGCAATGAGCAGTTCTTC. Residues: CASSLHEYGNEQFF. Combining the CDR3 with reference TRBV28 and TRBJ2-1 gives the whole variable domain DVKVTQSSRYLVKRTGEKVFLECVQDMDHENMFWYRQDPGLGLRLIYFSYDVKMKEKGDIPEGYSVSREKKERFSLILESASTNQTSMYLCASSLHEYGNEQFFGPGTRLTVL.

The chain links TRBV24-1 to TRBJ2-2; D unclear. Germline values: CDR1 KGHDR, CDR2 SFDVKD. The CDR3 loop spans 17 amino acids. Between the trimmed V and J ends, which lost 9 bases and 5 bases, there was a span of 24 bases. The CDR3 loop is CATGEQTPGWCTGELFF. The DNA of the CDR3 is TGTGCCACCGGAGAACAGACACCGGGTTGGTGTACCGGGGAGCTGTTTTTT.